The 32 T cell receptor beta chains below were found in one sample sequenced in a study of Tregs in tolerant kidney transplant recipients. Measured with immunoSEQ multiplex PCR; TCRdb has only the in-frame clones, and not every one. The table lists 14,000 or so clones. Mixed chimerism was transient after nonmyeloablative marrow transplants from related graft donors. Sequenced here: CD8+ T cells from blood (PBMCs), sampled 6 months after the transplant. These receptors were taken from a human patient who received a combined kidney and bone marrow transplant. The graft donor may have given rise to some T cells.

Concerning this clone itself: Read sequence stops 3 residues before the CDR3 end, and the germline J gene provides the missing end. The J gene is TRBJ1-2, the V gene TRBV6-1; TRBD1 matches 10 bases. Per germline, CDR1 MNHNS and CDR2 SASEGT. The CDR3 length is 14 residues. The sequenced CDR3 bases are TGTGCCAGCAGTGAAGGACAGGGGGCCTACGAC. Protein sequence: CASSEGQGAYD. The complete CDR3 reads CASSEGQGAYDYTF.

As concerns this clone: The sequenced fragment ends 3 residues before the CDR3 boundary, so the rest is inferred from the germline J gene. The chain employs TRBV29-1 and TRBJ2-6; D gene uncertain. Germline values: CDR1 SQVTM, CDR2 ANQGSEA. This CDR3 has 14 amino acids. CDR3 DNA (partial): TGCCCCTCCCGGGTTTACTCTGGGGCCAACGTC. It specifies CPSRVYSGANV. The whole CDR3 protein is CPSRVYSGANVLTF.

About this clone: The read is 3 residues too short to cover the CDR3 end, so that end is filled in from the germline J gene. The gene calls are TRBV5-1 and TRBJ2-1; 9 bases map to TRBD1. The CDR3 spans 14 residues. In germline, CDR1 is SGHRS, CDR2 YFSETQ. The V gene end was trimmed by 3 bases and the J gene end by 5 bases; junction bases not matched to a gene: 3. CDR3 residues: CASSSGTGNNEQFF. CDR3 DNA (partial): TGCGCCAGCAGCTCCGGGACAGGGAACAATGAG.

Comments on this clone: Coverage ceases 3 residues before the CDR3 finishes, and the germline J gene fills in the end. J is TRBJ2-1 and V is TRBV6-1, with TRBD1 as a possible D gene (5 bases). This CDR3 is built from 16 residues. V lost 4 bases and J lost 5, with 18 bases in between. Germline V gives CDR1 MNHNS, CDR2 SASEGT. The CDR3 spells CASSVLRQTYNNEQFF. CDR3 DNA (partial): TGTGCCAGCAGTGTTTTGAGACAGACCTATAACAATGAG.

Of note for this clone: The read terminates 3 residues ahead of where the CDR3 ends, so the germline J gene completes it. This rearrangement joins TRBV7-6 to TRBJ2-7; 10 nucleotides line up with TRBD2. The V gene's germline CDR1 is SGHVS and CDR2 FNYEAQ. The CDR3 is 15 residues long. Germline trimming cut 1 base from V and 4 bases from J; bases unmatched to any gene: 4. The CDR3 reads CASSLESAGGYEQYF. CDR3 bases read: TGTGCCAGCAGCTTAGAATCAGCGGGGGGGTACGAG.

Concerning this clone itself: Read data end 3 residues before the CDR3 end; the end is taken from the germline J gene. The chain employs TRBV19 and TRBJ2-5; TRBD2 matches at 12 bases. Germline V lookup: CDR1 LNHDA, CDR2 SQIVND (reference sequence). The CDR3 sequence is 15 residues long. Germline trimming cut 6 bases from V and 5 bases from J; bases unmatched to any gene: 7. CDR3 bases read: TGTGCCAGTAGCATCCTAGCGGGGGGGCATGAGACC. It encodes CASSILAGGHET. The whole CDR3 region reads CASSILAGGHETQYF.

This CDR3 is CASSFGTGGTEAFF. The CDR3 bases that were read are TGTGCCAGCAGCTTCGGGACAGGGGGCACTGAA. The chain employs TRBV5-6 and TRBJ1-1, with 11 bases matching TRBD1. Read coverage stops 3 residues before the CDR3 terminus; the germline J gene supplies the remainder. Trimming at V came to 2 bases and at J to 4 bases, leaving 1 base not matched to a gene. Germline V gene data show CDR1 as SGHDT and CDR2 as YYEEEE. The CDR3 is made up of 14 amino acids.

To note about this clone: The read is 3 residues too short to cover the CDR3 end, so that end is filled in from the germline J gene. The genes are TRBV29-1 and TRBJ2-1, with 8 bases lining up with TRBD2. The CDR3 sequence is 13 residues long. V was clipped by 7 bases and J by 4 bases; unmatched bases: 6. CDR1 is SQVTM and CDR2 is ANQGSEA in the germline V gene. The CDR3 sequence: CSGVTSDYNEQFF. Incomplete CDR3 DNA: TGCAGCGGCGTGACTAGCGATTACAATGAG.

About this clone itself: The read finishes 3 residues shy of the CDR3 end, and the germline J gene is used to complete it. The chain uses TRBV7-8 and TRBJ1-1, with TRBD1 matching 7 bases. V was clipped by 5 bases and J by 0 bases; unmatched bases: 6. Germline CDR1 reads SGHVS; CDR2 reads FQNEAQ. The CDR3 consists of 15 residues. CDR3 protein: CASSPQTGLNTEAFF. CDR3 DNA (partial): TGTGCCAGCAGCCCCCAGACAGGGCTGAACACTGAA.

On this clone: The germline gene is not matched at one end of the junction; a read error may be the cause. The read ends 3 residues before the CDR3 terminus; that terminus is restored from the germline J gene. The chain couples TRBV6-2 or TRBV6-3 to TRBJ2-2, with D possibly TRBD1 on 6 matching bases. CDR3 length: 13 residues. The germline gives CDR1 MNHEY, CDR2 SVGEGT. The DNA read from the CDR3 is TGTGCCAGCAGTTTGGGGGCCACCGGGAAG. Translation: CASSLGATGK. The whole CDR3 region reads CASSLGATGKLFF.

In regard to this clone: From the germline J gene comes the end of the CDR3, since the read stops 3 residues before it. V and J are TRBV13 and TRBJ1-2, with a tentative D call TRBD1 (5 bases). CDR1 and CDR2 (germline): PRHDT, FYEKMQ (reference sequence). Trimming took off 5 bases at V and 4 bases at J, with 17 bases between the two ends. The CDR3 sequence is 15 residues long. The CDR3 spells CASSPSRAGIYGYTF. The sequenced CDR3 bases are TGTGCCAGCAGCCCGTCAAGAGCAGGGATCTATGGC.

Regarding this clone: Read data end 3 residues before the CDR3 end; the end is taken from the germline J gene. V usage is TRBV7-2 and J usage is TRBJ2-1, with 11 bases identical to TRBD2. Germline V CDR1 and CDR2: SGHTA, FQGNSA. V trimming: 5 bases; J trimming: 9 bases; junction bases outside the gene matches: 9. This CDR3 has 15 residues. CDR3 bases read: TGTGCCAGCAGCCCCTATAGCGGGGGGGCCGGTGAG. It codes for CASSPYSGGAGE. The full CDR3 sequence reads CASSPYSGGAGEQFF.

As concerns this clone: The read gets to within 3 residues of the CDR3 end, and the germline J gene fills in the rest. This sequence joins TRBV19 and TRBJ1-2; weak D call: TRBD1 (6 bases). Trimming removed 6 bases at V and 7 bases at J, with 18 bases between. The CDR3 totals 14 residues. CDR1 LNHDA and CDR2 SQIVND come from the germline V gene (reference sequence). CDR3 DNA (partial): TGTGCCAGTAGCCTCGGGGGGCGAGTGGGTGGC. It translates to CASSLGGRVGG. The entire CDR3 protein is CASSLGGRVGGYTF.

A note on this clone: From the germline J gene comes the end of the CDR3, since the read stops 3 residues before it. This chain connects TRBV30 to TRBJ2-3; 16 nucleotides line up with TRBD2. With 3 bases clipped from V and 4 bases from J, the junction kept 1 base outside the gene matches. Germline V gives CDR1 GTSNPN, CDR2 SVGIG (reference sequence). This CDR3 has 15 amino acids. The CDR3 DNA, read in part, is TGTGCCTGGAGGGGACTAGCGGGAGGGTCAGATACG. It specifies CAWRGLAGGSDT. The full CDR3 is CAWRGLAGGSDTQYF.

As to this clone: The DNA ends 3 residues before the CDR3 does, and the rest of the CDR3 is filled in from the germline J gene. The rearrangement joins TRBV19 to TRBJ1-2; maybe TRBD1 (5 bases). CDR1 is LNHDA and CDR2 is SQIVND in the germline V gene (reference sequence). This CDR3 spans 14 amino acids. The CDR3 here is CASSGTSGNNDYTF. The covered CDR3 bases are TGTGCCAGTTCCGGGACTAGCGGGAACAATGAC.

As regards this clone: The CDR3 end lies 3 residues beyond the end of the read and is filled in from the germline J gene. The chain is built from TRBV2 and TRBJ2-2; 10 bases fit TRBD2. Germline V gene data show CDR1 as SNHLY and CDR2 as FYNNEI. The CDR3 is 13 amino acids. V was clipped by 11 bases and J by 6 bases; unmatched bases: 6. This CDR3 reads CAVELAGPGELFF. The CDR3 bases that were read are TGTGCCGTTGAACTAGCGGGGCCCGGGGAG. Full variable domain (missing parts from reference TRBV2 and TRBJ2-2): EPEVTQTPSHQVTQMGQEVILRCVPISNHLYFYWYRQILGQKVEFLVSFYNNEISEKSEIFDDQFSVERPDGSNFTLKIRSTKLEDSAMYFCAVELAGPGELFFGEGSRLTVL.

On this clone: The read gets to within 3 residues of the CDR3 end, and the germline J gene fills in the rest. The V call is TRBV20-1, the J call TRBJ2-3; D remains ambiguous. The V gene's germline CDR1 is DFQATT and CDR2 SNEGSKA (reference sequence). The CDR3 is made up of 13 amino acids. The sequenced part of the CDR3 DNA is TGCAATCCGGTGAGCTTTAGCACAGATACG. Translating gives CNPVSFSTDT. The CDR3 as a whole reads CNPVSFSTDTQYF.

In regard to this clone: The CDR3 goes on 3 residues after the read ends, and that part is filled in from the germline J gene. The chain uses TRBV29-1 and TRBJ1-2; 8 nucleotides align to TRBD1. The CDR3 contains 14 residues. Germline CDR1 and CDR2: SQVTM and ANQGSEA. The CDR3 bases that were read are TGCAGCGTGACGGGACAGGCATCGCCCTACGAC. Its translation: CSVTGQASPYD. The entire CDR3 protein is CSVTGQASPYDYTF.

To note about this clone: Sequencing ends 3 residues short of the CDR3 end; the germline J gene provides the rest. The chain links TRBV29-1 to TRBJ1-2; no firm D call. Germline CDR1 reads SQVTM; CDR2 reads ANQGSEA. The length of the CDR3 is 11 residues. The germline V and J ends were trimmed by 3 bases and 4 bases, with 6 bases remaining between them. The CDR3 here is CSVEWLYGYTF. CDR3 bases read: TGCAGCGTTGAGTGGCTCTATGGC.

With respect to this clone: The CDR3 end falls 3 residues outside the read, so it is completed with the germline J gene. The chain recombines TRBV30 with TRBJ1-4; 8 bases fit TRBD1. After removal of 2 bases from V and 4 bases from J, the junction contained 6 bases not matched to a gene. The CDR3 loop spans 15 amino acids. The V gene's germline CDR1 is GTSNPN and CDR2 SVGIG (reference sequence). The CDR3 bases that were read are TGTGCCTGGAGTCCACGGACAGGGATTAATGAAAAA. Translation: CAWSPRTGINEK. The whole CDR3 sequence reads CAWSPRTGINEKLFF. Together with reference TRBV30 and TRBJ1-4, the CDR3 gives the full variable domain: SQTIHQWPATLVQPVGSPLSLECTVEGTSNPNLYWYRQAAGRGLQLLFYSVGIGQISSEVPQNLSASRPQDRQFILSSKKLLLSDSGFYLCAWSPRTGINEKLFFGSGTQLSVL.

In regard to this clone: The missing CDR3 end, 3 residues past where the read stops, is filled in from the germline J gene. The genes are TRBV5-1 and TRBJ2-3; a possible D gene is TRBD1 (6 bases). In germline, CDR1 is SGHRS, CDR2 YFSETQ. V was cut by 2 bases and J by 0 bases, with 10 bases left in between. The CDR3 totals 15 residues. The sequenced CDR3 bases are TGCGCCAGCAGCTTAGGGACAACCAGCACAGATACG. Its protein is CASSLGTTSTDT. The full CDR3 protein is CASSLGTTSTDTQYF.

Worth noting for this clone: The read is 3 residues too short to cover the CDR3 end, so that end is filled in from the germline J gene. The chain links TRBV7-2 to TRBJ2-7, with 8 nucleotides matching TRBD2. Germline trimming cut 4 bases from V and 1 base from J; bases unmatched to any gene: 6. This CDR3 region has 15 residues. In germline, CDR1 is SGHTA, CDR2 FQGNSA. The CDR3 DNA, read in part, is TGTGCCAGCAGCTGGGACGGGGGGGGATCCTACGAG. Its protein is CASSWDGGGSYE. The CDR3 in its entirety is CASSWDGGGSYEQYF.

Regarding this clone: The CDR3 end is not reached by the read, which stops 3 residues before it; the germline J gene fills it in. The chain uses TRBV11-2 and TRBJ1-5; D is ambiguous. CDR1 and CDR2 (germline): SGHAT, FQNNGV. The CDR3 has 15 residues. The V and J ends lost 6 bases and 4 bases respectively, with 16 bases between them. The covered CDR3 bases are TGTGCCAGCAGTTCGGCGGCCGGGGTAAATCAGCCC. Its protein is CASSSAAGVNQP. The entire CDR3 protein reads CASSSAAGVNQPQHF.

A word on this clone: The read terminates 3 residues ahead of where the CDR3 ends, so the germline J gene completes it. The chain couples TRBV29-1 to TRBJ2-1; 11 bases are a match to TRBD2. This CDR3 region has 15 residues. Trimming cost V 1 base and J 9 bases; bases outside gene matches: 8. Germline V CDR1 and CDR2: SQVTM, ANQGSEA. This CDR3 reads CSVEVGLAGGGEQFF. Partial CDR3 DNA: TGCAGCGTTGAAGTCGGCCTAGCGGGGGGAGGTGAG.

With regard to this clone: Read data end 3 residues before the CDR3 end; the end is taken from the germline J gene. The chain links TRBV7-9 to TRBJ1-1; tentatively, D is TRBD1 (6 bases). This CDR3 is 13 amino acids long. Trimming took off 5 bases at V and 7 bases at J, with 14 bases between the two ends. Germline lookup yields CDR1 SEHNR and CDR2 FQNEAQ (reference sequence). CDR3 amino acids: CASSTRQASEAFF. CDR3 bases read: TGTGCCAGCAGCACCCGACAGGCCAGTGAA. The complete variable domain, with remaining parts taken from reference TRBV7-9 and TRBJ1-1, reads DTGVSQNPRHKITKRGQNVTFRCDPISEHNRLYWYRQTLGQGPEFLTYFQNEAQLEKSRLLSDRFSAERPKGSFSTLEIQRTEQGDSAMYLCASSTRQASEAFFGQGTRLTVV.

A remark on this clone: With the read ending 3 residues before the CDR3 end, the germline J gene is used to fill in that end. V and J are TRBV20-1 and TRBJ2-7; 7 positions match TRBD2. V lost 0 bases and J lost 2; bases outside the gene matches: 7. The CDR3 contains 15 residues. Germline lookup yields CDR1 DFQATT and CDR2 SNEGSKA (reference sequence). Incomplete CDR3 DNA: TGCAGTGCTAGAGATCATGCAGCGGGGACCTACGAG. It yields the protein CSARDHAAGTYE. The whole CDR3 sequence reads CSARDHAAGTYEQYF.

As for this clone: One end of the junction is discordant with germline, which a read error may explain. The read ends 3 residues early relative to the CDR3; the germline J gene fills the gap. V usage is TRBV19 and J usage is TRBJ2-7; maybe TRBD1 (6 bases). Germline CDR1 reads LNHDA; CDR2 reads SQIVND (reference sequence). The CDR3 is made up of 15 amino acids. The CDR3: CASSIGGAASNEQYF. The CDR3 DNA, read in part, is TGTGCCAGTAGTATTGGGGGCGCGGCCTCCAACGAG.

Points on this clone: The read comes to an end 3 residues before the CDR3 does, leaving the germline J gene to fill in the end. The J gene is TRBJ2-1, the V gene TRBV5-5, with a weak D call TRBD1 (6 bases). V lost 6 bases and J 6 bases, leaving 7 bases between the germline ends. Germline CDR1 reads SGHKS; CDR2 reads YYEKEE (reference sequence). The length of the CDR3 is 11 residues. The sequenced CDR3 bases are TGTGCCAGCACGACAGGCAATGAG. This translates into CASTTGNE. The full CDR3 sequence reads CASTTGNEQFF.

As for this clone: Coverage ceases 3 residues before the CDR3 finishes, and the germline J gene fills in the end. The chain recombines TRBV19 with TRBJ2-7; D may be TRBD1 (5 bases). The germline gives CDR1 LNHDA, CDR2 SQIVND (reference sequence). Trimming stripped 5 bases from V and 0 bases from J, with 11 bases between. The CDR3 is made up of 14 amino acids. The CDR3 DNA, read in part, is TGTGCCAGTAGTGGGGCGGAGTCCTCCTACGAG. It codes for CASSGAESSYE. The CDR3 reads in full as CASSGAESSYEQYF.

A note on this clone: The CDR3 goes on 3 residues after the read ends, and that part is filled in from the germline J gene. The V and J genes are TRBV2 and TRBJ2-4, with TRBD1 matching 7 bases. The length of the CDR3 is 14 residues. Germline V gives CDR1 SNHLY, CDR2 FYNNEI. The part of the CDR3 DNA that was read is TGTGCCAGCAGTGGGACAGGCCCGTCTTATGGT. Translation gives CASSGTGPSYG. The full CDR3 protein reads CASSGTGPSYGQYF.

This CDR3 is CASSLGTGGNTIYF. Incomplete CDR3 DNA: TGTGCCAGCAGCTTAGGGACAGGGGGAAACACC. The rearrangement uses TRBV11-2 and TRBJ1-3; 8 bases align to TRBD1. The read is 3 residues too short to cover the CDR3 end, so that end is filled in from the germline J gene. Trimming at V came to 1 base and at J to 4 bases, leaving 0 bases not matched to a gene. This CDR3 is 14 amino acids long. CDR1 SGHAT and CDR2 FQNNGV come from the germline V gene.

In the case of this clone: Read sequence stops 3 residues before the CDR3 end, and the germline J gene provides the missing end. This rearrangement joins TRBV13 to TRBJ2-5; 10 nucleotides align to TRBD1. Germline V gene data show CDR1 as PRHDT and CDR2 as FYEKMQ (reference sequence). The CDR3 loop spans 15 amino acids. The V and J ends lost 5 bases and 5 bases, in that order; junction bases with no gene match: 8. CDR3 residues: CASSTGTGVRETQYF. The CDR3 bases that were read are TGTGCCAGCAGCACCGGGACAGGGGTACGTGAGACC.